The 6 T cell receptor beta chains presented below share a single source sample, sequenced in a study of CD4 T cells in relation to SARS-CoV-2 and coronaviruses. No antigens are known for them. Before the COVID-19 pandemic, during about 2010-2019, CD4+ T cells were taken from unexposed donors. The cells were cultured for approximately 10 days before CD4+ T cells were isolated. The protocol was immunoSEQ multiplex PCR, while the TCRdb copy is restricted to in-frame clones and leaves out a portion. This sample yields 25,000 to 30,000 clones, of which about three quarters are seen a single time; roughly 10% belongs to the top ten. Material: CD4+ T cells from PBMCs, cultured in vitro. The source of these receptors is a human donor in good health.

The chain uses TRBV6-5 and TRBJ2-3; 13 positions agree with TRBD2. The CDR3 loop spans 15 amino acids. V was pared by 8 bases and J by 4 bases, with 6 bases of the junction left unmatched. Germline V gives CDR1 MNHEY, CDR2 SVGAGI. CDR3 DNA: TGTGCCAGCGGAACTAGCGGGAGGGCCCCAGATACGCAGTATTTT. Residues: CASGTSGRAPDTQYF.

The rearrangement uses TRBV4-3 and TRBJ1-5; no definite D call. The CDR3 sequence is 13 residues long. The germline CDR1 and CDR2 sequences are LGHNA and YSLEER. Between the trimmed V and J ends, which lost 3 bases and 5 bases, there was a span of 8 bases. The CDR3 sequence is CASSHTRDQPQHF. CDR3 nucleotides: TGCGCCAGCAGCCATACACGGGATCAGCCCCAGCATTTT.

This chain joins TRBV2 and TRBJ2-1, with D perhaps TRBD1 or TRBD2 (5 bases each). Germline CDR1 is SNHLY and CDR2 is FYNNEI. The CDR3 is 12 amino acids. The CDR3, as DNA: TGTGGAACTGGGACGGGATTCAATGAGCAGTTCTTC. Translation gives CGTGTGFNEQFF.

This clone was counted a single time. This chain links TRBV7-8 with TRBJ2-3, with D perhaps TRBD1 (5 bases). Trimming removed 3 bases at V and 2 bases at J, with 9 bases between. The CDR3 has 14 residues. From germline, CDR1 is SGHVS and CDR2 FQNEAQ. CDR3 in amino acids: CASSFDRYTDTQYF. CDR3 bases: TGTGCCAGCAGCTTCGACAGATACACAGATACGCAGTATTTT. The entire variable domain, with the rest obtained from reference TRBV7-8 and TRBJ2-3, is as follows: GAGVSQSPRYKVAKRGQDVALRCDPISGHVSLFWYQQALGQGPEFLTYFQNEAQLDKSGLPSDRFFAERPEGSVSTLKIQRTQQEDSAVYLCASSFDRYTDTQYFGPGTRLTVL.

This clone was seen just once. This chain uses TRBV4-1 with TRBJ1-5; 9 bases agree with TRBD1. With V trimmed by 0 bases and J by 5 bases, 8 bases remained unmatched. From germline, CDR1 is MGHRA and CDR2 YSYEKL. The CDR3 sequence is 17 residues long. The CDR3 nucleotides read TGCGCCAGCAGCCAAGATTACGGAACAGGGGGCGATCAGCCCCAGCATTTT. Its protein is CASSQDYGTGGDQPQHF.

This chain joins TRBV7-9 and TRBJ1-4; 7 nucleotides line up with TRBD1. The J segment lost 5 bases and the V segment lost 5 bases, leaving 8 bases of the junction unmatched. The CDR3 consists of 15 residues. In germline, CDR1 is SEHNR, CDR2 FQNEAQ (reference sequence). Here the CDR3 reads CASSLTGAANEKLFF. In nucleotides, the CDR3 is TGTGCCAGCAGCCTTACAGGGGCCGCGAATGAAAAACTGTTTTTT.